The clone carrying this T cell receptor beta chain was seen many times. Construction of the TCRbeta library involved unique molecular identifiers. TCRdb reprocessed the PCR reads via MiXCR and lists one record per CDR3 protein. This table has some 200,000 distinct CDR3 sequences, 9.7% appearing once. The data stem from a study of T-cell reconstitution after alpha-beta-depleted transplantation in children. The CDR3 runs to 16 residues. The V and J ends lost 7 bases and 3 bases respectively, with 18 bases between them. Germline-derived CDR1 and CDR2 are KGHDR and SFDVKD. Material: PBMCs from the stem cell graft donor, obtained from the stem cell graft. This clonotype originated in a human donor who donated a stem cell graft to a child with SCID. The V call is TRBV24-1, the J call TRBJ2-1, with D perhaps assigned TRBD1 or TRBD2 (6 bases each). CDR3 bases: TGTGCCACCAGAGGACTAAAGGGGGGCAACTACAATGAGCAGTTCTTC. Its protein product is CATRGLKGGNYNEQFF.